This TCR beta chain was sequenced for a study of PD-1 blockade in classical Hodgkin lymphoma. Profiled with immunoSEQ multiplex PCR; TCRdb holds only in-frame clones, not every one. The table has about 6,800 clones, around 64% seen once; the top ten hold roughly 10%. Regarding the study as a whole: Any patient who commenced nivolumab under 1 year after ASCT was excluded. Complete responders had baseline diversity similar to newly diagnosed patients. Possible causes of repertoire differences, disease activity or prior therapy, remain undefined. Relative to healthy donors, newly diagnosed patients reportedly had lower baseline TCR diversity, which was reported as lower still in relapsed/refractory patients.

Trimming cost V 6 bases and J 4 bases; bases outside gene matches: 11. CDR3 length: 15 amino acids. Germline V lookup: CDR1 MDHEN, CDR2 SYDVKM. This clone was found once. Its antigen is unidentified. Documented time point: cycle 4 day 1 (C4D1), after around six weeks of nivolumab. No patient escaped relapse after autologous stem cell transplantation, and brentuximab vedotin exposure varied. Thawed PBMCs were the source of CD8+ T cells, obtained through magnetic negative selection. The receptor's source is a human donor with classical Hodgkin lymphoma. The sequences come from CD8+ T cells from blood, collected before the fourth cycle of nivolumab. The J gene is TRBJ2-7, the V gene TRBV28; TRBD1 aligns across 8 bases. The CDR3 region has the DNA TGTGCCAGCAGATTTTACACAGGGGGTTCTTACGAGCAGTACTTC. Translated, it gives CASRFYTGGSYEQYF.